A selection of T cell receptor beta chains follows, all from one sample in a study of T cells in Graves' hyperthyroidism and ophthalmopathy. TCRdb independently ran MiXCR on the multiplex PCR reads; one entry per CDR3 protein. The sample gives more than 300,000 distinct CDR3 sequences, roughly 18% of which show up once; 35% to 45% is in the top ten. Sequenced sample: blood. These receptors were taken from a man between 18 and 35 years old with Graves' ophthalmopathy. The CDR3 runs from the conserved cysteine through the conserved F or W. D genes are given only for firm matches. A clone size is listed for some rows: how often the clone was seen (once, few, many), or a class if it is expanded.

TRBV7-9	few	TRBJ2-2	NA	TGTGCCAGCAGCCCTATCGGAGCGAACACCGGGGAGCTGTTTTTT	CASSPIGANTGELFF
TRBV2	NA	TRBJ1-3	NA	TGTGCCAGCAGGGGGGCGGAGGGAAACACCATATATTTT	CASRGAEGNTIYF
TRBV9	NA	TRBJ1-1	NA	TGTGCCAGCACGGCGGAGGTGAACACTGAAGCTTTCTTT	CASTAEVNTEAFF
TRBV4-1	NA	TRBJ2-7	NA	TGCGCCAGCAGCCAACTCCGGGGAGCTTTATACGAGCAGTACTTC	CASSQLRGALYEQYF
TRBV9	many	TRBJ2-3	NA	TGTGCCAGCAGCGGGGAGACAGATACGCAGTATTTT	CASSGETDTQYF
TRBV5-6	few	TRBJ2-5	NA	TGTGCCAGCAGCTCCCAACCCACCGAGACCCAGTACTTC	CASSSQPTETQYF
TRBV28	NA	TRBJ2-2	NA	TGTGCCAGCCTAAAACCGGTGGGGGCGGGTACCGGGGAGCTGTTTTTT	CASLKPVGAGTGELFF
TRBV5-1	few	TRBJ2-7	NA	TGCGCCAGCAGCTTGTGGCCGGGGCAGGCCTACGAGCAGTACTTC	CASSLWPGQAYEQYF
TRBV27	many	TRBJ2-7	NA	TGTGCCAGCAGTTTATCGAGGAATTACGAGCAGTACTTC	CASSLSRNYEQYF
TRBV5-5	NA	TRBJ1-1	TRBD1	TGTGCCAGCAGCTTGGGGGACAGGGGTTATGAAGCTTTCTTT	CASSLGDRGYEAFF
TRBV7-9	few	TRBJ2-3	NA	TGTGCCAGCAGCCCACGGACCACGAATACGCAGTATTTT	CASSPRTTNTQYF
TRBV28	few	TRBJ2-5	TRBD1	TGTGCCAGCTTAGAACAGGGGCCCCAAGAGACCCAGTACTTC	CASLEQGPQETQYF
TRBV5-5	many	TRBJ2-5	NA	TGTGCCAGCAGCCCCGGGGTGGGGGAGACCCAGTACTTC	CASSPGVGETQYF
TRBV7-9	many	TRBJ2-1	TRBD1	TGTGCCAGCAGCTTAGACAGGGGGGTTTACAATGAGCAGTTCTTC	CASSLDRGVYNEQFF